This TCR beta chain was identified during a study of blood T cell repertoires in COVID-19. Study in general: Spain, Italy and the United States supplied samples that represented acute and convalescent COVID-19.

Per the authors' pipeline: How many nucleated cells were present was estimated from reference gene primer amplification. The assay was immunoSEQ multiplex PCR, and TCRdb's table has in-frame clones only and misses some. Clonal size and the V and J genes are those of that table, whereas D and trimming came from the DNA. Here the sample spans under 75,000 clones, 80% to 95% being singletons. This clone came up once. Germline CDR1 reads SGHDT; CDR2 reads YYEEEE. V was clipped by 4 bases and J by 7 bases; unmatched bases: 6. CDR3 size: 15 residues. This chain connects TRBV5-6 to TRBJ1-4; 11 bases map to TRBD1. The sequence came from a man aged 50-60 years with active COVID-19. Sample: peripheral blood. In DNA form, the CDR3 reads TGTGCCAGCAGCGGACTCGGGACAGGGGGTGAAAAACTGTTTTTT. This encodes CASSGLGTGGEKLFF.